This T cell receptor beta chain was documented in a study of blood T cell repertoires in COVID-19. Enrolment of Seattle patients took place during active infection, and they were followed longitudinally. Clones were read by immunoSEQ multiplex PCR, and TCRdb kept only the in-frame ones, dropping some. Here the sample spans about 200,000 clones, around four fifths being singletons. The source is a woman of 80 years or more with COVID-19, enrolled during active disease. Material: peripheral blood.

The CDR3 DNA is TGTGCCAGCAGCACGACTAGCGCGGCGACCCAGTACTTC. Protein: CASSTTSAATQYF. The chain couples TRBV3-1 (or the pseudogene TRBV3-2) to TRBJ2-5, with 8 bases that match TRBD2. The CDR3 loop spans 13 amino acids. Germline trimming cut 5 bases from V and 7 bases from J; bases unmatched to any gene: 6. Germline values: CDR1 LGHDT, CDR2 YNNKEL (reference sequence).